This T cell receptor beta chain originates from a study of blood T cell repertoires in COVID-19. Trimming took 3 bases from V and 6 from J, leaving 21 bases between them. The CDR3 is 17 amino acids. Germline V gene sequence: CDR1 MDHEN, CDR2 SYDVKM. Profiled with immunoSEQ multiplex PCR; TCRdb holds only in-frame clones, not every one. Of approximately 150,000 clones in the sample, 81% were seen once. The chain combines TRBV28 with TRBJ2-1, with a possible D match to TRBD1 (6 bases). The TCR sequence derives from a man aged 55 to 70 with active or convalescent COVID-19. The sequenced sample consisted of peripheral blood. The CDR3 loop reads CASSFSYRVEGFNEQFF. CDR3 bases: TGTGCCAGCAGTTTCTCCTACAGGGTCGAGGGATTCAATGAGCAGTTCTTC.